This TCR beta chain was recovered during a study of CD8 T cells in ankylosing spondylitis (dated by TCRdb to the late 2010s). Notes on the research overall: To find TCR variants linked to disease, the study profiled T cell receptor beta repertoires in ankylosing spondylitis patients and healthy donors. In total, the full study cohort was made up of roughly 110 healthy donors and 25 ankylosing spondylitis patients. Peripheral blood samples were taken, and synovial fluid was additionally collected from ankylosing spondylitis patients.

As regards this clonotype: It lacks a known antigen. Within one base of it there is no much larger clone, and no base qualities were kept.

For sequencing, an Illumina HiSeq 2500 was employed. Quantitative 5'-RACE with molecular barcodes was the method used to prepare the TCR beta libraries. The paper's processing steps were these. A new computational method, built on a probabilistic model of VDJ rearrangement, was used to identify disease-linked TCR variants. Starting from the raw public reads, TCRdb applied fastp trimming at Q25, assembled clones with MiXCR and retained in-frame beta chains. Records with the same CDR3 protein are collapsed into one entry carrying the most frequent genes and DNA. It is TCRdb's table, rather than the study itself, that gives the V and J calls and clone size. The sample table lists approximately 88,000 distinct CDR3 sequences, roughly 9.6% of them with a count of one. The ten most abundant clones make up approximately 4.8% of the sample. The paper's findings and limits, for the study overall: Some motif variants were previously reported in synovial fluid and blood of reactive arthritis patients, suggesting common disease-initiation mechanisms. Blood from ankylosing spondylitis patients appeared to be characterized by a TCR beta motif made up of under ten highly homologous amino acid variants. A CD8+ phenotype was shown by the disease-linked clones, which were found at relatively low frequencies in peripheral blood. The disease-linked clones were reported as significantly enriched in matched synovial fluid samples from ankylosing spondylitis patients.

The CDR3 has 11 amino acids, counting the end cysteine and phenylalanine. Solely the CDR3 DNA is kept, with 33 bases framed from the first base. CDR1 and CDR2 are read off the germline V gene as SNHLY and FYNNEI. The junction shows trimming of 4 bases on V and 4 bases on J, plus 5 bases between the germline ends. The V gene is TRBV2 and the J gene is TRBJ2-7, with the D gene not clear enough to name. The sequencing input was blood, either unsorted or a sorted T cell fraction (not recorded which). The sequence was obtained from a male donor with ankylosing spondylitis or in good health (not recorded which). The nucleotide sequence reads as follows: TGTGCCAGCAGTGTAGATTACGAGCAGTACTTC. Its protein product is CASSVDYEQYF. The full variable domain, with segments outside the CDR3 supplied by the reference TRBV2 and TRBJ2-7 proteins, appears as EPEVTQTPSHQVTQMGQEVILRCVPISNHLYFYWYRQILGQKVEFLVSFYNNEISEKSEIFDDQFSVERPDGSNFTLKIRSTKLEDSAMYFCASSVDYEQYFGPGTRLTVT.